The 30 T cell receptor beta chains in this list originate from one sample, sequenced in a study of T cells in localized non-small cell lung cancer. The table came from immunoSEQ multiplex PCR; TCRdb's copy has only in-frame clones and leaves some out. The table has 40,000 to 60,000 clones, around nine tenths seen once. This specimen consisted of PBMCs, obtained before any cancer treatment. The origin of the receptors is a female donor with stage II lung adenocarcinoma.

This chain links TRBV13 with TRBJ1-5; TRBD1 is a possible D gene (6 bases). V lost 1 base and J lost 6, with 10 bases in between. The CDR3 loop spans 14 amino acids. In germline, CDR1 is PRHDT, CDR2 FYEKMQ (reference sequence). CDR3 nucleotides: TGTGCCAGCAGCTTAGCGGGGGGCACTCAGCCCCAGCATTTT. Translation: CASSLAGGTQPQHF.

The rearrangement joins TRBV30 to TRBJ1-1; 8 nucleotides align to TRBD1. The CDR3 sequence is 14 residues long. Per the germline V gene, CDR1 is GTSNPN and CDR2 is SVGIG (reference sequence). V was pared by 5 bases and J by 1 base, with 6 bases of the junction left unmatched. The DNA of the CDR3 is TGTGCCTGGGGGGGCAGGGGGCCGAACACTGAAGCTTTCTTT. Translated, it gives CAWGGRGPNTEAFF. The full variable domain, completed using reference TRBV30 and TRBJ1-1, is SQTIHQWPATLVQPVGSPLSLECTVEGTSNPNLYWYRQAAGRGLQLLFYSVGIGQISSEVPQNLSASRPQDRQFILSSKKLLLSDSGFYLCAWGGRGPNTEAFFGQGTRLTVV.

DNA of the CDR3: TGTGCCAGCAGCTTGACCGAAGAGACCCAGTACTTC. Its protein product is CASSLTEETQYF. V is TRBV7-9 and J is TRBJ2-5, with D unclear. The CDR3 spans 12 residues. The V gene lost 3 bases and the J gene lost 3 bases, with 5 bases spanning the gap. CDR1 and CDR2 (germline): SEHNR, FQNEAQ (reference sequence).

V gene TRBV7-3 combines with J gene TRBJ2-3; D is ambiguous. There are 14 residues in the CDR3. Looked up from germline, CDR1 is SGHTA and CDR2 is FQGTGA. Trimming cost V 5 bases and J 0 bases, with 9 bases left between them. CDR3 in DNA: TGTGCCAGCAGCCCGACGACTAGCACAGATACGCAGTATTTT. Translating it yields CASSPTTSTDTQYF.

This chain uses TRBV6-6 with TRBJ1-1; maybe TRBD1 (6 bases). The CDR3 is 14 amino acids. Germline V gene data show CDR1 as MNHNY and CDR2 as SVGAGI (reference sequence). V lost 2 bases and J 5 bases, leaving 12 bases between the germline ends. CDR3 sequence: CASSYGGARTEAFF. CDR3 sequence (DNA): TGTGCCAGCAGTTACGGGGGGGCTCGAACTGAAGCTTTCTTT.

The chain employs TRBV5-6 and TRBJ2-5, with D uncertain. CDR3 length: 14 amino acids. V lost 2 bases and J 5 bases, leaving 13 bases between the germline ends. The V gene's germline CDR1 is SGHDT and CDR2 YYEEEE. CDR3: CASSFIGGKETQYF. In nucleotides, the CDR3 is TGTGCCAGCAGCTTTATCGGCGGCAAGGAGACCCAGTACTTC.

V usage is TRBV29-1 and J usage is TRBJ1-3; no clear D gene. The V end was cut by 7 bases, the J end by 2 bases, with 12 bases between. Germline loops: CDR1 SQVTM, CDR2 ANQGSEA. The CDR3 length is 13 residues. The CDR3 is CSAYGRAGNTIYF. The CDR3 DNA follows: TGCAGCGCATATGGGAGGGCTGGAAACACCATATATTTT.

The rearrangement joins TRBV9 to TRBJ2-1; D is perhaps TRBD1 (6 bases). The ends were cut back, 4 bases at V and 8 bases at J, with 16 bases in the middle. The CDR3 length is 14 residues. From germline, CDR1 is SGDLS and CDR2 YYNGEE. The CDR3 DNA reads TGTGCCAGCAGCCCCGCGGTCAGGGGACATGAGCAGTTCTTC. This encodes CASSPAVRGHEQFF. The whole variable domain, remainder taken from reference TRBV9 and TRBJ2-1, is DSGVTQTPKHLITATGQRVTLRCSPRSGDLSVYWYQQSLDQGLQFLIQYYNGEERAKGNILERFSAQQFPDLHSELNLSSLELGDSALYFCASSPAVRGHEQFFGPGTRLTVL.

V and J are TRBV19 and TRBJ2-7, with D possibly being TRBD1 (5 bases). V was cut by 5 bases and J by 3 bases, with 11 bases left in between. This CDR3 region has 13 residues. Looked up from germline, CDR1 is LNHDA and CDR2 is SQIVND (reference sequence). CDR3: CASSVRQNYEQYF. Here the CDR3 DNA reads TGTGCCAGTAGTGTCAGACAGAACTACGAGCAGTACTTC.

The chain recombines TRBV27 with TRBJ1-1; D is possibly TRBD1 (5 bases). CDR3 length: 14 amino acids. Trimming left V 6 bases short and J 0 bases short, with 11 bases between. In germline, CDR1 is MNHEY, CDR2 SMNVEV (reference sequence). CDR3: CASSRDLMNTEAFF. Here the CDR3 DNA reads TGTGCCAGCAGCCGGGACTTAATGAACACTGAAGCTTTCTTT.

The chain employs TRBV11-1 and TRBJ2-2, with 8 bases identical to TRBD2. The CDR3 sequence is 15 residues long. Germline V gene data show CDR1 as SGHAT and CDR2 as FQDESV (reference sequence). Trimming took 5 bases from V and 4 from J; bases not matched to a gene: 6. CDR3 residues: CASSPGGTFTGELFF. In DNA form, the CDR3 reads TGTGCCAGCAGCCCGGGGGGGACTTTCACCGGGGAGCTGTTTTTT.

The chain has TRBV19 and TRBJ1-1; TRBD1 might be the D (5 bases). V lost 0 bases and J lost 0, with 17 bases in between. The CDR3 runs 18 residues. Germline V lookup: CDR1 LNHDA, CDR2 SQIVND (reference sequence). The CDR3 region is CASSIDWGTRPMNTEAFF. The CDR3 bases are TGTGCCAGTAGTATAGATTGGGGCACTAGACCTATGAACACTGAAGCTTTCTTT.

The genes are TRBV10-3 and TRBJ1-1, with D perhaps matching TRBD1 (6 bases). V lost 8 bases and J lost 11, with 15 bases in between. The CDR3 has 11 residues. CDR1 is ENHRY and CDR2 is SYGVKD in the germline V gene. The CDR3 region is CAIGVRGEAFF. Here the CDR3 DNA reads TGTGCCATCGGAGTCAGGGGAGAGGCTTTCTTT.

The V gene is TRBV5-4, the J gene TRBJ2-3; the D gene is possibly TRBD1 (6 bases). The CDR3 is 14 amino acids. Germline-derived CDR1 and CDR2 are SGHNT and YYREEE (reference sequence). The germline V and J ends were trimmed by 3 bases and 5 bases, with 13 bases remaining between them. CDR3 DNA sequence: TGTGCCAGCAGCTCCGGACAGCAAGGAGATACGCAGTATTTT. Its translation: CASSSGQQGDTQYF.

The chain recombines TRBV10-1 with TRBJ2-7; D is ambiguous. CDR1 is WNHNN, CDR2 SYGVQD, per germline (reference sequence). The CDR3 runs 9 residues. Trimming cost V 4 bases and J 6 bases, with 1 base left between them. In nucleotides, the CDR3 is TGCGCCAGCAGTGGCGAGCAGTACTTC. Amino acids: CASSGEQYF.

The chain employs TRBV7-8 and TRBJ2-7, with 8 bases fitting TRBD2. V shed 5 bases, J shed 4 bases, and the junction held 13 bases outside the gene matches. The CDR3 spans 16 residues. Germline V CDR1 and CDR2: SGHVS, FQNEAQ. The CDR3 reads CASSLTSGTRAYEQYF. Here the CDR3 DNA reads TGTGCCAGCAGCCTCACCTCCGGGACTAGAGCATACGAGCAGTACTTC. Full variable domain (missing parts from reference TRBV7-8 and TRBJ2-7): GAGVSQSPRYKVAKRGQDVALRCDPISGHVSLFWYQQALGQGPEFLTYFQNEAQLDKSGLPSDRFFAERPEGSVSTLKIQRTQQEDSAVYLCASSLTSGTRAYEQYFGPGTRLTVT.

Here the CDR3 reads CASSQWPGGGYTF. CDR3 coding DNA: TGTGCCAGCAGTCAGTGGCCGGGGGGTGGCTACACCTTC. This sequence joins TRBV6-6 and TRBJ1-2, with D possibly matching TRBD1 (5 bases). Trimming left V 5 bases short and J 7 bases short, with 14 bases between. This CDR3 has 13 residues. Germline loops: CDR1 MNHNY, CDR2 SVGAGI (reference sequence).

This clone was detected only once. The rearrangement links TRBV2 to TRBJ2-1; tentatively, D is TRBD1 (6 bases). Germline values: CDR1 SNHLY, CDR2 FYNNEI. This CDR3 comprises 14 residues. Trimming stripped 8 bases from V and 6 bases from J, with 17 bases between. CDR3 sequence (DNA): TGTGCCAGCTCCCTCCTTCAACAGGGCAATGAGCAGTTCTTC. This sequence encodes CASSLLQQGNEQFF.

In DNA form, the CDR3 reads TGTGCCAGCAGCCCGATACTAGCGGGGGGGCCAAATGAGCAGTTCTTC. Protein product: CASSPILAGGPNEQFF. V is TRBV7-9 and J is TRBJ2-1; TRBD2 matches 13 bases. Germline V gives CDR1 SEHNR, CDR2 FQNEAQ (reference sequence). V lost 5 bases, J lost 7 bases, and 8 bases stayed unmatched. The CDR3 consists of 16 residues.

V and J are TRBV18 and TRBJ2-1; 7 bases line up with TRBD1. V trimming: 6 bases; J trimming: 4 bases; junction bases outside the gene matches: 9. The CDR3 runs to 15 residues. Germline-derived CDR1 and CDR2 are KGHSH and LQKENI. The CDR3: CASSATGTEYNEQFF. The CDR3, as DNA: TGTGCCAGCTCGGCAACCGGGACAGAATACAATGAGCAGTTCTTC. The full variable domain, completed using reference TRBV18 and TRBJ2-1, is NAGVMQNPRHLVRRRGQEARLRCSPMKGHSHVYWYRQLPEEGLKFMVYLQKENIIDESGMPKERFSAEFPKEGPSILRIQQVVRGDSAAYFCASSATGTEYNEQFFGPGTRLTVL.

The V and J genes are TRBV7-6 and TRBJ2-2, with 9 bases lining up with TRBD2. V dropped 2 bases and J dropped 0; count of bases not matched to a gene: 7. Looked up from germline, CDR1 is SGHVS and CDR2 is FNYEAQ. The CDR3 covers 18 residues. This CDR3 is CASSLTIAGAANTGELFF. The CDR3 DNA sequence: TGTGCCAGCAGCTTAACGATAGCGGGGGCCGCGAACACCGGGGAGCTGTTTTTT.

The CDR3 nucleotides read TGCGCCAGCGGCGAACAGGGGTTGCTGGATTCACCCCTCCACTTT. Its translation: CASGEQGLLDSPLHF. The chain couples TRBV5-1 to TRBJ1-6; 7 bases align to TRBD1. The CDR3 totals 15 residues. J was trimmed by 8 bases and V by 7 bases; bases with no gene match: 12. Germline CDR1 reads SGHRS; CDR2 reads YFSETQ.

This sequence joins TRBV9 and TRBJ2-1; TRBD2 agrees at 8 bases. Trimming removed 4 bases from V and 4 bases from J; junction bases left unmatched: 10. CDR3 size: 16 residues. Germline values: CDR1 SGDLS, CDR2 YYNGEE. The CDR3 region is CASSPDAGGQYNEQFF. The CDR3 DNA is TGTGCCAGCAGCCCTGACGCGGGGGGACAATACAATGAGCAGTTCTTC. Together with reference TRBV9 and TRBJ2-1, the CDR3 gives the full variable domain: DSGVTQTPKHLITATGQRVTLRCSPRSGDLSVYWYQQSLDQGLQFLIQYYNGEERAKGNILERFSAQQFPDLHSELNLSSLELGDSALYFCASSPDAGGQYNEQFFGPGTRLTVL.

This clone is a singleton in its sample. The rearrangement links TRBV6-5 to TRBJ1-1; D might be TRBD1 (6 bases). Germline V gene lookup returns CDR1 MNHEY and CDR2 SVGAGI. The CDR3 loop spans 15 amino acids. V was trimmed by 0 bases and J by 5 bases, leaving 13 bases between them. The CDR3 protein is CASSYSFRGQTEAFF. The CDR3 DNA follows: TGTGCCAGCAGTTACTCGTTCCGGGGGCAAACTGAAGCTTTCTTT.

The chain uses TRBV6-1 and TRBJ1-1, with a tentative D call TRBD1 (5 bases). The CDR3 covers 13 residues. The germline V gene encodes CDR1 MNHNS and CDR2 SASEGT. The V end was cut by 5 bases, the J end by 10 bases, with 17 bases between. The CDR3: CASSRRGGYAAFF. The CDR3 nucleotides are TGTGCCAGCAGTCGCCGCGGGGGATATGCAGCTTTCTTT.

This clone was recorded once. This chain connects TRBV5-4 to TRBJ1-2; D may be TRBD1 (6 bases). V lost 6 bases and J 8 bases, leaving 20 bases between the germline ends. CDR3 length equals 14 residues. CDR1 SGHNT and CDR2 YYREEE come from the germline V gene (reference sequence). CDR3 in DNA: TGTGCCAGCACCGAGAGGGGGGGCTTCTACGGCTACACCTTC. The encoded protein is CASTERGGFYGYTF. Full variable domain (outside the CDR3, taken from reference TRBV5-4 and TRBJ1-2): ETGVTQSPTHLIKTRGQQVTLRCSSQSGHNTVSWYQQALGQGPQFIFQYYREEENGRGNFPPRFSGLQFPNYSSELNVNALELDDSALYLCASTERGGFYGYTFGSGTRLTVV.

The chain recombines TRBV2 with TRBJ2-1; 12 bases align to TRBD1. Unmatched junction bases numbered 6, after V lost 0 bases and J lost 9 bases. This CDR3 is built from 16 residues. Germline V gene lookup returns CDR1 SNHLY and CDR2 FYNNEI. DNA of the CDR3: TGTGCCAGCAGTGAAGCTAGGGGGACAGGGGGCAGTGAGCAGTTCTTC. This translates into CASSEARGTGGSEQFF.

The chain recombines TRBV9 with TRBJ2-7, with D possibly TRBD2 on 5 matching bases. The germline V gene encodes CDR1 SGDLS and CDR2 YYNGEE. This CDR3 is built from 15 residues. The ends were cut back, 4 bases at V and 2 bases at J, with 16 bases in the middle. CDR3 bases: TGTGCCAGCAGCCCAGAAGGAGGACCGGCCTACGAGCAGTACTTC. Its translation: CASSPEGGPAYEQYF.

The sample holds a few counts of this clone. The chain has TRBV2 and TRBJ1-3, with D perhaps TRBD1 (6 bases). The CDR3 has 16 amino acids. Germline values: CDR1 SNHLY, CDR2 FYNNEI. V dropped 5 bases and J dropped 0 bases, with 14 bases sitting between them. The CDR3 DNA is TGTGCCAGCAGTCAGACTGGACAGAACTCTGGAAACACCATATATTTT. Its translation is CASSQTGQNSGNTIYF.

This sequence joins TRBV5-1 and TRBJ1-6; no firm D call. This CDR3 region has 14 residues. Per the germline V gene, CDR1 is SGHRS and CDR2 is YFSETQ. V was clipped by 0 bases and J by 4 bases, with 5 bases between them. The CDR3 DNA reads TGCGCCAGCAGCTTGGAACAGTATAATTCACCCCTCCACTTT. Residues: CASSLEQYNSPLHF.